This T cell receptor beta chain was sequenced during a study of shared clonotypes between healthy human individuals. This CDR3 is 14 amino acids long. Germline lookup yields CDR1 MNHEY and CDR2 SVGAGI. J gave up 3 bases and V 6 bases, and 3 bases lay outside the gene matches. The naive CD8 population came from CD45RO-negative cells selected for CCR7, without terminally differentiated effector memory CD45RA+ cells. Original methodology: ImmunoSEQ yielded junction-only sequences lacking quality scores, so filtering differed. TCRdb's table, derived via immunoSEQ multiplex PCR, lists solely in-frame clones and lacks some. D and trimming were read from the DNA, whereas the V and J calls and clone size are those reported in that table. The data hold millions of clones, with just under 95% observed a single time.

The origin of this receptor is a young man in good health. The chain recombines TRBV6-5 with TRBJ2-5; TRBD2 agrees at 11 bases. Input material: naive CD8+ T cells sorted from blood. CDR3 loop: CASRIAGGEETQYF. The CDR3 nucleotides are TGTGCCAGCAGAATAGCGGGGGGGGAAGAGACCCAGTACTTC.